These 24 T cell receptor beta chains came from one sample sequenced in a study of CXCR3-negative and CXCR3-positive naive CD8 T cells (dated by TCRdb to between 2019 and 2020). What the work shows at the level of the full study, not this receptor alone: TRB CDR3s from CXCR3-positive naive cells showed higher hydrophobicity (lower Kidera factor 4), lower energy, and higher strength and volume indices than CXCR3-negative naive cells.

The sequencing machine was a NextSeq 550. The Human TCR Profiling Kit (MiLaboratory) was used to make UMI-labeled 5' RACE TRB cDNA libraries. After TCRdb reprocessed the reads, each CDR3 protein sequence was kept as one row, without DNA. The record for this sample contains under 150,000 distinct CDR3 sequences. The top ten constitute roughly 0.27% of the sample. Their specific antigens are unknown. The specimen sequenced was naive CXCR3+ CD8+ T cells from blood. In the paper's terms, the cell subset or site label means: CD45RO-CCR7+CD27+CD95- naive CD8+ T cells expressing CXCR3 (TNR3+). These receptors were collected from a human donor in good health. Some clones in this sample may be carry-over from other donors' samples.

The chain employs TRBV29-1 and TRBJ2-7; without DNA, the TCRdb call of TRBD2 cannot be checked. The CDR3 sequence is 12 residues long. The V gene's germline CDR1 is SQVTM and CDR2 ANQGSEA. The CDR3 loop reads CSVGLATYEQYF.

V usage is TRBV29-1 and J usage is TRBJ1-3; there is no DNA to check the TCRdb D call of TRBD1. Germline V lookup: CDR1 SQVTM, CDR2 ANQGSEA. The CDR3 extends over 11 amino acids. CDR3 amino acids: CSARTDRGGFF.

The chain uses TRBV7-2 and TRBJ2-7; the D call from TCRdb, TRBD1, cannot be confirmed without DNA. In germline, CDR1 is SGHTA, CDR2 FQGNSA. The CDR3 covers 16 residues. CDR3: CASSPQVGGVYHEQYF.

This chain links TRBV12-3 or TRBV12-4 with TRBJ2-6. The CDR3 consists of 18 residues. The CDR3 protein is CASSLAILETSGANVLTF.

CDR3 loop: CASSLEVGGNQETQYF. The J gene is TRBJ2-5, the V gene TRBV4-3; without DNA, the TCRdb call of TRBD1 cannot be checked. CDR1 is LGHNA and CDR2 is YSLEER in the germline V gene. This CDR3 spans 16 amino acids.

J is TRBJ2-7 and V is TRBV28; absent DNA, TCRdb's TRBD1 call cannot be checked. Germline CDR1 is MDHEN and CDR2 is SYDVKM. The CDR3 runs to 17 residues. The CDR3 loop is CASSLYRTGRLSYEQYF. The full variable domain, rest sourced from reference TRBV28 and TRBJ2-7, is DVKVTQSSRYLVKRTGEKVFLECVQDMDHENMFWYRQDPGLGLRLIYFSYDVKMKEKGDIPEGYSVSREKKERFSLILESASTNQTSMYLCASSLYRTGRLSYEQYFGPGTRLTVT.

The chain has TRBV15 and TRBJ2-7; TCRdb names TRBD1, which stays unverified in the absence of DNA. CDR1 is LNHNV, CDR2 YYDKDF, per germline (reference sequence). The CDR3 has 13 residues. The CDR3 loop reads CATSREEGVEQYF.

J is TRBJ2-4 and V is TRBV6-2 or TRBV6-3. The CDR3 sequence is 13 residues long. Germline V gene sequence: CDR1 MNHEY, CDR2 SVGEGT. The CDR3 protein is CASSSSVQDIQYF.

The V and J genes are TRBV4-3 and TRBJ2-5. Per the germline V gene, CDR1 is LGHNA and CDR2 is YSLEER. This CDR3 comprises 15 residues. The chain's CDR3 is CASSKDRTGGETQYF.

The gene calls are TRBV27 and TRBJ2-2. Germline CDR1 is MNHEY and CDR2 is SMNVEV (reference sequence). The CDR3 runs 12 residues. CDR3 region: CASSIRGGELFF.

This CDR3 is CASSAWDTPEGYF. This sequence joins TRBV7-9 and TRBJ2-7; TCRdb indicates TRBD1, and absent DNA this call remains unverified. The CDR3 runs to 13 residues. CDR1 is SEHNR and CDR2 is FQNEAQ in the germline V gene (reference sequence).

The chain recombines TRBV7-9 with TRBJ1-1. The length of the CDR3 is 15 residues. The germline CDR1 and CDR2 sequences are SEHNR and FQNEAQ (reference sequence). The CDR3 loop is CASSTKDSLNTEAFF.

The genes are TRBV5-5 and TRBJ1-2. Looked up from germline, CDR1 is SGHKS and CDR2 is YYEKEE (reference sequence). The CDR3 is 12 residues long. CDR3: CASSVGNYGYTF.

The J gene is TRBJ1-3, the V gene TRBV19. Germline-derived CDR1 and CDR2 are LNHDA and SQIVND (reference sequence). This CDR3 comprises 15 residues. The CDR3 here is CASSQEEGPGNTIYF.

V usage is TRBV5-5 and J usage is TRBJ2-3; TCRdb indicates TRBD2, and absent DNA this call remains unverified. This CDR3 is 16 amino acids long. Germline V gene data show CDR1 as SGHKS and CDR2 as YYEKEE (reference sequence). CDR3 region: CASSLASGGARDTQYF.

The CDR3 here is CASSLDRPSGGAAETQYF. The rearrangement joins TRBV11-3 to TRBJ2-5; TCRdb returns TRBD2, unconfirmable since there is no DNA. CDR1 SGHNT and CDR2 YENEEA come from the germline V gene. The CDR3 contains 18 residues.

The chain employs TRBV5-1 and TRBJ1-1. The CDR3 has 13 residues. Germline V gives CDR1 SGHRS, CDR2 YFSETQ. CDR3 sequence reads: CASSLHGNTEAFF.

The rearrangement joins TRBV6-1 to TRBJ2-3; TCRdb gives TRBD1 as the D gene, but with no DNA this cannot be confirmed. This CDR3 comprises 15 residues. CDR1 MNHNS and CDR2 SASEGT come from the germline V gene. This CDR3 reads CASWRGRPGTDTQYF.

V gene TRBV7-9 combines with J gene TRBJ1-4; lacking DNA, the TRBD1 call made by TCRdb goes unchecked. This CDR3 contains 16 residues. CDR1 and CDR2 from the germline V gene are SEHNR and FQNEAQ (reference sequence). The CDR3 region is CASSSGPPATNEKLFF.

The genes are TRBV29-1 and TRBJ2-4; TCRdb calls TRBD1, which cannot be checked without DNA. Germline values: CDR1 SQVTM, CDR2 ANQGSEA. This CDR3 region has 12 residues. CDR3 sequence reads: CSVEGEGNIQYF.

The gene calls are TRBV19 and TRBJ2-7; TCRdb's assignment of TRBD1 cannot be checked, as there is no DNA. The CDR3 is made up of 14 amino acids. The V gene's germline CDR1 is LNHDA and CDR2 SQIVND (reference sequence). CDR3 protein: CASSPLGQYYEQYF.

This CDR3 reads CASSIRVDGTEQFF. The chain uses TRBV19 and TRBJ2-1; the D call from TCRdb, TRBD1, cannot be confirmed without DNA. The CDR3 is 14 residues long. The germline V gene has CDR1 LNHDA and CDR2 SQIVND (reference sequence).

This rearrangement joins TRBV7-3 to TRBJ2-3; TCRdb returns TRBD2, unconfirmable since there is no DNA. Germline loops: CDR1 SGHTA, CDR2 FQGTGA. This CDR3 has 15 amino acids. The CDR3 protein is CASSFGTSGTDTQYF.

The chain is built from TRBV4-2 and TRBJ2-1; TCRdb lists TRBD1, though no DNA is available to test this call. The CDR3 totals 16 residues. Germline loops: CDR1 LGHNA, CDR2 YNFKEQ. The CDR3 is CASSQEDRGRFNEQFF.